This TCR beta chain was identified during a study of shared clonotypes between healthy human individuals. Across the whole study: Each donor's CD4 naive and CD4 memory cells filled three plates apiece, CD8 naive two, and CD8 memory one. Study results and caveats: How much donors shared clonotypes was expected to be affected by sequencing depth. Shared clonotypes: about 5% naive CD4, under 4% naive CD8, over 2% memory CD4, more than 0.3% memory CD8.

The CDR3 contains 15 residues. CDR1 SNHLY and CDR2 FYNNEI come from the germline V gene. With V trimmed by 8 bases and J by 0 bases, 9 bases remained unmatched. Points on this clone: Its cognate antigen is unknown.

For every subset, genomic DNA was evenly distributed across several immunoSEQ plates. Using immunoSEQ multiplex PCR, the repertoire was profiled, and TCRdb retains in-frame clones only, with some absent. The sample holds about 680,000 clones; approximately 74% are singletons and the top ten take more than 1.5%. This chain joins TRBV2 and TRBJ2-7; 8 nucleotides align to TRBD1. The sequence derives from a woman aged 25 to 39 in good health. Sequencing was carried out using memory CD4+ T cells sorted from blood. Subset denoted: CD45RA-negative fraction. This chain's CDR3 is CASSSQGQGSYEQYF. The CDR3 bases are TGTGCCAGCTCCTCCCAAGGACAGGGCTCCTACGAGCAGTACTTC.